Listed below are T cell receptor beta chains from one sample, sequenced in a study of T cell responses to AZD1222 COVID-19 vaccine. The data were produced by immunoSEQ multiplex PCR, yet TCRdb's version contains in-frame clones alone and is incomplete. The sample shows about 73,000 clones, less than 85% of them seen only once. Specimen: peripheral blood, collected 28 days after the second AZD1222 dose. These receptors originate from an adult who received the AZD1222 COVID-19 vaccine. Both conserved end residues are part of each CDR3. D genes are given only for firm matches. Clone size, where shown, is once, few, many, or a class for clones that have expanded.

clone size	D gene	V gene	J gene	CDR3 DNA	CDR3 protein
-	-	TRBV19	TRBJ1-2	TGTGCCAGTAGTCTCCTAGGTGGGGGCTACACCTTC	CASSLLGGGYTF
once	TRBD2	TRBV28	TRBJ2-1	TGTGCCAGCAGTCTTAGCGGGGGTGAGCAGTTCTTC	CASSLSGGEQFF
-	TRBD2	TRBV11-2	TRBJ2-3	TGTGCCAGCAGCTCATCCGGGAGGGGGACAGATACGCAGTATTTT	CASSSSGRGTDTQYF
-	-	TRBV7-2	TRBJ2-7	TGTGCCAGCAGCTTAGCGGCGGGGATCTCCTACGAGCAGTACTTC	CASSLAAGISYEQYF
-	-	TRBV3-1/TRBV3-2	TRBJ2-7	TGTGCCAGCAGCCAAGGGGGGATGGTCTCCTACGAGCAGTACTTC	CASSQGGMVSYEQYF
-	-	TRBV29-1	TRBJ2-4	TGCAGCGTTGAGCAGGGGGAGGGAGAGGGCATTCAGTACTTC	CSVEQGEGEGIQYF
few	-	TRBV9	TRBJ2-6	TGTGCCAGCAGCGCCTGGGACGAAGAGACTGGGGCCAACGTCCTGACTTTC	CASSAWDEETGANVLTF
-	-	TRBV19	TRBJ2-3	TGTGCCAGTAGTATGGGCAGCTACCCCACAGATACGCAGTATTTT	CASSMGSYPTDTQYF
-	-	TRBV15	TRBJ2-3	TGTGCCACCAGCAGTACTAGGCAAAGCACAGATACGCAGTATTTT	CATSSTRQSTDTQYF
-	TRBD2	TRBV7-3	TRBJ2-1	TGTGCCAGCAGCTTGGGACTAGCGGGGGGCAATGAGCAGTTCTTC	CASSLGLAGGNEQFF
-	TRBD2	TRBV5-1	TRBJ2-7	TGCGCCAGCAGCTTGGGGACTAGAGGCGGGTACGAGCAGTACTTC	CASSLGTRGGYEQYF
-	-	TRBV7-9	TRBJ2-2	TGTGCCAGCAGCTCAACTAGTGAGAACACCGGGGAGCTGTTTTTT	CASSSTSENTGELFF
-	TRBD1	TRBV5-6	TRBJ2-7	TGTGCCAGCAGCTTGGAGTCAGGGGGACCCTACGAGCAGTACTTC	CASSLESGGPYEQYF
-	-	TRBV4-2	TRBJ2-1	TGTGCCACCAACCTTGGGGGGGGCGACAATGAGCAGTTCTTC	CATNLGGGDNEQFF
-	TRBD2	TRBV7-2	TRBJ2-3	TGTGCCAGCAGGACTAGCGACACAGATACGCAGTATTTT	CASRTSDTDTQYF
few	-	TRBV30	TRBJ2-7	TGTGCCCTAGCCATATCCTACGAGCAGTACTTC	CALAISYEQYF
-	-	TRBV12-3/TRBV12-4	TRBJ1-1	TGTGCCAGCAGACAGGTTAGGGACACTGAAGCTTTCTTT	CASRQVRDTEAFF
-	-	TRBV20-1	TRBJ1-3	TGCAGTGCTAGAGCCCTTCACACCATATATTTT	CSARALHTIYF
-	-	TRBV5-1	TRBJ1-1	TGCGCCAGCAGCGAACTCGGGGGGCAAGACACTGAAGCTTTCTTT	CASSELGGQDTEAFF
-	-	TRBV11-2	TRBJ2-7	TGTGCCAGCAGCATACAGGAAGGCTACGAGCAGTACTTC	CASSIQEGYEQYF
-	-	TRBV6-5	TRBJ2-5	TGTGCCAGCAGTTACCGGGGGACCCAGTACTTC	CASSYRGTQYF
-	-	TRBV2	TRBJ2-1	TGTGCCAGCACCCAGGGTTACAGCGGCCCCAATGAGCAGTTCTTC	CASTQGYSGPNEQFF
-	-	TRBV3-1/TRBV3-2	TRBJ2-2	TGTGCCAGCCAGGGGCAAGTCTCTGAGCTGTTTTTT	CASQGQVSELFF
-	-	TRBV3-1/TRBV3-2	TRBJ1-5	TGTGCCAGCAGCTTCTCAGGGGCGCAGCAGCCCCAGCATTTT	CASSFSGAQQPQHF
-	-	TRBV3-1/TRBV3-2	TRBJ1-4	TGTGCCAGCAGCCAATCGACGGGGGCGAATGAAAAACTGTTTTTT	CASSQSTGANEKLFF
-	-	TRBV3-1/TRBV3-2	TRBJ2-7	TGTGCCAGCAGCCACCCACCAACCTACGAGCAGTACTTC	CASSHPPTYEQYF
-	-	TRBV6-5	TRBJ2-1	TGTGCCAGCAAGAGAGAGAGTCCCTCCTACAATGAGCAGTTCTTC	CASKRESPSYNEQFF
-	-	TRBV9	TRBJ2-6	TGTGCCAGCAGCGTCGGACAGTCTGACTCTGGGGCCAACGTCCTGACTTTC	CASSVGQSDSGANVLTF
-	TRBD1	TRBV7-3	TRBJ2-1	TGTGCCAGCAGCTTAAACGCGGGACAGGGGTTTCTTGAGCAGTTCTTC	CASSLNAGQGFLEQFF
few	TRBD1	TRBV15	TRBJ1-3	TGTGCCACCAGCAAGGGACAGGGGATAGGAAACACCATATATTTT	CATSKGQGIGNTIYF
-	-	TRBV5-8	TRBJ1-5	TGTGCCAGCAGCTTTGGGTCGAATCAGCCCCAGCATTTT	CASSFGSNQPQHF